This T cell receptor beta chain was recovered during a study of Graves' ophthalmopathy and Graves' hyperthyroidism. Ten or more counts support this clonotype. Antigen specificity is unknown. The CDR3 covers 13 residues. V dropped 0 bases and J dropped 7 bases, with 10 bases sitting between them. Study outcomes and limitations: Stable hyperthyroidism and ophthalmopathy were told apart by a 13-signature model, which achieved 85% to 90% sensitivity and around 80% specificity. Most thyroid clonotypes expanded beyond 0.001 frequency were also found in blood.

Investigators amplified TCR beta CDR3 regions from RNA transcripts. First-round RT-PCR employed HTBI primers, with a second-round multiplex PCR after it. TCRdb processed the multiplex PCR reads anew with MiXCR; each CDR3 protein has one entry. The sample lists 500,000 to 700,000 distinct CDR3 sequences, approximately 35% occurring once. The receptor's source is an adult man with Graves' hyperthyroidism. The V call is TRBV12-3 or TRBV12-4, the J call TRBJ2-7; D might be TRBD1 (6 bases). The sequenced sample was peripheral blood or thyroid tissue (not recorded which). CDR3 nucleotides: TGTGCCAGCAGTTTAGCCCCAGGGGTAGAGCAGTACTTC. This encodes CASSLAPGVEQYF.